These 5 T cell receptor beta chains share one sample of origin, sequenced in a study of blood T cell repertoires in COVID-19 (dated by TCRdb to the early 2020s). The library was produced with the immunoSEQ multiplex PCR assay. The immuneACCESS repertoire file appears here via TCRdb, limited to in-frame rearrangements. These files lack a portion of the clones; in checked studies, under half of the deficit traces to unresolved V genes, and the cause of the others is not known. The sample records about 55,000 clones, approximately 85% of which are singletons. 10% to 15% of the sample is in the top ten clones. Sequences were obtained from peripheral blood. All receptors derive from a human donor in a cohort sampled during active COVID-19.

V and J are TRBV30 and TRBJ1-1; 8 nucleotides match TRBD1. The germline V gene encodes CDR1 GTSNPN and CDR2 SVGIG (reference sequence). The CDR3 runs 17 residues. Losses at the gene ends were 2 bases for V and 1 base for J; bases not matched to a gene: 12. CDR3: CAWSRNRGRGSNTEAFF. CDR3 nucleotide sequence: TGTGCCTGGAGTAGGAACAGGGGGAGGGGATCGAACACTGAAGCTTTCTTT.

The chain links TRBV7-9 to TRBJ2-7, with a tentative D call TRBD1 (6 bases). The V gene lost 4 bases and the J gene lost 0 bases, with 19 bases spanning the gap. This CDR3 has 17 residues. Germline assignment: CDR1 SEHNR and CDR2 FQNEAQ (reference sequence). In DNA form, the CDR3 reads TGTGCCAGCAGCTCCTTCGCCGGGACACTTTACTCCTACGAGCAGTACTTC. Its protein product is CASSSFAGTLYSYEQYF.

The chain uses TRBV7-8 and TRBJ2-1; D uncertain. The V gene's germline CDR1 is SGHVS and CDR2 FQNEAQ. The CDR3 spans 13 residues. The V and J ends lost 5 bases and 9 bases respectively, with 14 bases between them. The CDR3 here is CASSLSSYSEQFF. Here the CDR3 DNA reads TGTGCCAGCAGCCTATCGAGTTACTCTGAGCAGTTCTTC.

This chain links TRBV29-1 with TRBJ2-1; 7 bases are a match to TRBD1. V was pared by 0 bases and J by 4 bases, with 9 bases of the junction left unmatched. This CDR3 has 16 residues. Germline V gives CDR1 SQVTM, CDR2 ANQGSEA. This CDR3 is CSVEDRGDRTYNEQFF. Written as DNA, the CDR3 is TGCAGCGTTGAAGATCGTGGGGACAGAACGTACAATGAGCAGTTCTTC.

This clone appeared a single time. V usage is TRBV28 and J usage is TRBJ1-4; D perhaps matches TRBD1 (5 bases). The germline V and J ends were trimmed by 5 bases and 2 bases, with 12 bases remaining between them. Germline V lookup: CDR1 MDHEN, CDR2 SYDVKM. This CDR3 spans 15 amino acids. The CDR3 sequence: CASSHRGKTNEKLFF. CDR3 nucleotides: TGTGCCAGCAGTCACCGGGGGAAGACTAATGAAAAACTGTTTTTT.